These 24 T cell receptor beta chains were all obtained from the same sample, sequenced in a study of blood T cell repertoires in COVID-19. Here immunoSEQ multiplex PCR was the method, and the copy in TCRdb shows in-frame clones only, minus some. The sample lists about 40,000 clones, approximately 90% seen once, with around 20% in the top ten. Sequenced: peripheral blood. Source of these receptors: a man aged 45-65 years in a cohort sampled during active COVID-19.

V usage is TRBV24-1 and J usage is TRBJ2-1, with D tentatively TRBD1 (6 bases). The CDR3 is made up of 16 amino acids. Trimming removed 2 bases at V and 8 bases at J, with 18 bases between. CDR1 KGHDR and CDR2 SFDVKD come from the germline V gene. The CDR3 protein is CATSDSDRQDWDEQFF. The CDR3 nucleotides are TGTGCCACCAGTGATTCTGACAGACAGGATTGGGATGAGCAGTTCTTC.

This clone was seen once. This rearrangement joins TRBV13 to TRBJ2-1; 9 bases are a match to TRBD2. This CDR3 spans 15 amino acids. CDR1 is PRHDT, CDR2 FYEKMQ, per germline (reference sequence). The trim removed 0 bases at V and 7 bases at J, leaving 4 bases unmatched. CDR3 in amino acids: CASSLGAGGPNEQFF. The CDR3, as DNA: TGTGCCAGCAGCTTAGGGGCGGGAGGGCCGAATGAGCAGTTCTTC.

The V and J genes are TRBV19 and TRBJ1-4; D perhaps matches TRBD1 (6 bases). The CDR3 spans 15 residues. V was cut by 7 bases and J by 8 bases, with 20 bases left in between. Germline loops: CDR1 LNHDA, CDR2 SQIVND (reference sequence). The CDR3 DNA reads as TGTGCCAGTACCGTCCTGGGGGGGCCCAGAGAAAAACTGTTTTTT. It translates to CASTVLGGPREKLFF.

This chain joins TRBV4-3 and TRBJ1-2, with 7 bases identical to TRBD1. CDR1 is LGHNA, CDR2 YSLEER, per germline. The CDR3 has 17 amino acids. After removal of 4 bases from V and 2 bases from J, the junction contained 13 bases not matched to a gene. CDR3 protein: CASSPGQYKTSNYGYTF. Written as DNA, the CDR3 is TGCGCCAGCAGCCCGGGACAGTACAAAACCTCGAACTATGGCTACACCTTC.

This rearrangement joins TRBV5-6 to TRBJ2-1; 7 nucleotides agree with TRBD2. Germline CDR1 SGHDT, CDR2 YYEEEE. CDR3 length: 16 residues. Germline trimming cut 0 bases from V and 8 bases from J; bases unmatched to any gene: 11. This chain's CDR3 is CASSLGVAGVTDEQFF. The CDR3, as DNA: TGTGCCAGCAGCTTGGGGGTGGCGGGAGTGACGGATGAGCAGTTCTTC.

V and J are TRBV15 and TRBJ2-7; 7 nucleotides line up with TRBD2. The ends lost 1 base at V and 0 bases at J; junction bases unmatched: 3. CDR3 length: 15 residues. The germline V gene has CDR1 LNHNV and CDR2 YYDKDF (reference sequence). CDR3 bases: TGTGCCACCAGCAGAGGACTAGCAGACTCCTACGAGCAGTACGTC. Protein product: CATSRGLADSYEQYV.

The chain joins TRBV3-1 (or the pseudogene TRBV3-2) to TRBJ1-4; TRBD1 is a possible D gene (6 bases). Germline V gives CDR1 LGHDT, CDR2 YNNKEL (reference sequence). This CDR3 contains 16 residues. The ends were cut back, 3 bases at V and 8 bases at J, with 19 bases in the middle. CDR3 residues: CASSQFQTRGYEKLFF. DNA for the CDR3: TGTGCCAGCAGCCAGTTCCAGACCAGGGGTTACGAAAAACTGTTTTTT.

DNA for the CDR3: TGTGCCAGCAGTGAAATCGGAGGAGGGCGGACCACAGATACGCAGTATTTT. It specifies CASSEIGGGRTTDTQYF. The V and J genes are TRBV6-1 and TRBJ2-3; a possible D gene is TRBD2 (6 bases). Between the trimmed V and J ends, which lost 2 bases and 2 bases, there was a span of 17 bases. Germline loops: CDR1 MNHNS, CDR2 SASEGT. The CDR3 extends over 17 amino acids.

The V gene is TRBV6-5, the J gene TRBJ2-7; 10 bases map to TRBD1. Germline CDR1 is MNHEY and CDR2 is SVGAGI. The V segment lost 0 bases and the J segment 2 bases; nucleotides outside the gene matches: 4. The CDR3 length is 16 residues. The CDR3 spells CASSYSDRGLPYEQYF. CDR3 bases: TGTGCCAGCAGTTACTCAGACAGGGGGCTCCCCTACGAGCAGTACTTC.

The V gene is TRBV5-1, the J gene TRBJ2-3; D unresolved. The CDR3 is 12 amino acids. Germline V lookup: CDR1 SGHRS, CDR2 YFSETQ. Trimming removed 5 bases at V and 0 bases at J, with 4 bases between. CDR3 region: CASRASTDTQYF. CDR3 sequence (DNA): TGCGCCAGCAGAGCGAGCACAGATACGCAGTATTTT.

The chain combines TRBV7-3 with TRBJ2-7; D is undetermined. CDR3 length: 13 residues. With 3 bases removed from V and 2 bases from J, the gap between germline ends came to 8 bases. Germline V gives CDR1 SGHTA, CDR2 FQGTGA. The CDR3 DNA is TGTGCCAGCAGCTTTACATCAGCCTACGAGCAGTACTTC. It encodes CASSFTSAYEQYF. The variable domain in full, with the rest retrieved from reference TRBV7-3 and TRBJ2-7, is GAGVSQTPSNKVTEKGKYVELRCDPISGHTALYWYRQSLGQGPEFLIYFQGTGAADDSGLPNDRFFAVRPEGSVSTLKIQRTERGDSAVYLCASSFTSAYEQYFGPGTRLTVT.

The chain combines TRBV2 with TRBJ2-1, with TRBD2 matching over 9 bases. The ends lost 9 bases at V and 4 bases at J; junction bases unmatched: 7. The CDR3 totals 14 residues. Germline V gene sequence: CDR1 SNHLY, CDR2 FYNNEI. The CDR3 protein is CARRWGLAYNEQFF. The CDR3 DNA is TGTGCCAGACGGTGGGGACTAGCTTACAATGAGCAGTTCTTC. Full variable domain (remainder filled in from reference TRBV2 and TRBJ2-1): EPEVTQTPSHQVTQMGQEVILRCVPISNHLYFYWYRQILGQKVEFLVSFYNNEISEKSEIFDDQFSVERPDGSNFTLKIRSTKLEDSAMYFCARRWGLAYNEQFFGPGTRLTVL.

This clone has more than one count but fewer than ten. The chain links TRBV4-1 to TRBJ1-2; D gene unclear. V lost 0 bases, J lost 4 bases, and 6 bases lay in between. This CDR3 spans 13 amino acids. Germline-derived CDR1 and CDR2 are MGHRA and YSYEKL. CDR3 sequence (DNA): TGCGCCAGCAGCCAAGACCCCGGCTATGGCTACACCTTC. As protein: CASSQDPGYGYTF.

The chain couples TRBV18 to TRBJ2-3, with D perhaps matching TRBD2 (5 bases). Trimming shortened V by 2 bases and J by 4 bases, and 10 bases separated the two germline ends. Per germline, CDR1 KGHSH and CDR2 LQKENI. The CDR3 spans 14 residues. CDR3 DNA: TGTGCCAGCTCACCAGGCCTAGCCTCAGATACGCAGTATTTT. It is translated as CASSPGLASDTQYF.

The chain joins TRBV7-2 to TRBJ1-3; a possible D gene is TRBD1 (5 bases). CDR1 and CDR2 (germline): SGHTA, FQGNSA. V gave up 5 bases and J gave up 4 bases, with 12 bases separating them. The CDR3 has 14 residues. CDR3 DNA: TGTGCCAGCAGCCGGGACTGGGAAGGAAACACCATATATTTT. This codes for CASSRDWEGNTIYF.

The chain joins TRBV5-1 to TRBJ2-7; D might be TRBD2 (7 bases). This CDR3 is built from 13 residues. The germline V gene encodes CDR1 SGHRS and CDR2 YFSETQ. V was cut by 4 bases and J by 5 bases, with 13 bases left in between. As DNA, the CDR3 is TGCGCCAGCAGCGAGAGGGGGGGAAACGAGCAGTACGTC. This codes for CASSERGGNEQYV.

This clone occurred many times. The chain carries TRBV24-1 and TRBJ2-3; 8 bases line up with TRBD2. This CDR3 is 14 amino acids long. Germline V gene data show CDR1 as KGHDR and CDR2 as SFDVKD. Trimming took 5 bases from V and 6 from J; bases not matched to a gene: 6. The CDR3 DNA reads TGTGCCACCAGTGCCGGGGGGGCCGCCGATACGCAGTATTTT. This gives the protein CATSAGGAADTQYF.

The rearrangement uses TRBV30 and TRBJ2-1, with TRBD2 as a possible D gene (5 bases). In germline, CDR1 is GTSNPN, CDR2 SVGIG (reference sequence). V dropped 0 bases and J dropped 6 bases, with 21 bases sitting between them. There are 17 residues in the CDR3. The CDR3 bases are TGTGCCTGGAGTGTACTAGTGGGCCGTGCAGGAGGCAATGAGCAGTTCTTC. It encodes CAWSVLVGRAGGNEQFF.

The chain links TRBV10-3 to TRBJ1-4; 8 bases map to TRBD1. The trim removed 6 bases at V and 6 bases at J, leaving 3 bases unmatched. Germline CDR1 is ENHRY and CDR2 is SYGVKD. The length of the CDR3 is 13 residues. The CDR3 region has the DNA TGTGCCATCAGGGACAGGGATGATGAAAAACTGTTTTTT. Amino acids: CAIRDRDDEKLFF.

The chain is built from TRBV11-2 and TRBJ2-1; 11 bases agree with TRBD2. Losses at the gene ends were 6 bases for V and 6 bases for J; bases not matched to a gene: 7. The germline gives CDR1 SGHAT, CDR2 FQNNGV. The CDR3 totals 15 residues. CDR3 amino acids: CASRPGTSGGNEQFF. CDR3 coding DNA: TGTGCCAGCAGGCCTGGGACTAGCGGAGGCAATGAGCAGTTCTTC.

This rearrangement joins TRBV6-5 to TRBJ1-2; 11 positions agree with TRBD1. V shed 2 bases, J shed 4 bases, and the junction held 6 bases outside the gene matches. Germline V CDR1 and CDR2: MNHEY, SVGAGI. CDR3 length: 16 amino acids. This chain's CDR3 is CASSYLRTGGGYGYTF. CDR3 DNA: TGTGCCAGCAGTTACCTGCGGACAGGGGGCGGCTATGGCTACACCTTC.

J is TRBJ1-3 and V is TRBV15, with no clear D. Germline V CDR1 and CDR2: LNHNV, YYDKDF (reference sequence). Trimming pared 3 bases from V and 0 bases from J, leaving 6 bases between. This CDR3 comprises 14 residues. The CDR3 coding sequence is TGTGCCACCAGCAGGGCCCTCTCTGGAAACACCATATATTTT. Its translation is CATSRALSGNTIYF.

The CDR3, as DNA: TGTGCCAGTAGGATCCGGGACAGGGAGAACACCGGGGAGCTGTTTTTT. It specifies CASRIRDRENTGELFF. This chain uses TRBV19 with TRBJ2-2, with TRBD1 matching 9 bases. Germline CDR1 LNHDA, CDR2 SQIVND (reference sequence). CDR3 length: 16 amino acids. V shed 6 bases and J 1 base; nucleotides not matched to a gene: 6.

V gene TRBV18 combines with J gene TRBJ1-1, with TRBD1 as a possible D gene (5 bases). The V gene lost 3 bases and the J gene lost 5 bases, with 16 bases spanning the gap. The CDR3 is made up of 15 amino acids. CDR1 and CDR2 from the germline V gene are KGHSH and LQKENI. The CDR3 DNA is TGTGCCAGCTCACCCGCAGGGCCCGTGGGGACTGAAGCTTTCTTT. As protein: CASSPAGPVGTEAFF.